This TCR beta chain originates from a study of T-cell memory formation after mild COVID-19. MiXCR, applied by TCRdb to the 5' RACE reads, yields one record per CDR3 protein. The sample holds 250,000 to 400,000 distinct CDR3 sequences, roughly an eighth seen once. The table lists this clonotype with a few counts. Specimen: PBMCs or a T cell subset sorted from them (not recorded which). This receptor was obtained from a man between 18 and 35 years old who had mild COVID-19 (a few samples of this study predate the infection). Cell type and time point are not known.

The CDR3 region is CASSGQGNEKLFF. The CDR3, as DNA: TGTGCCAGCAGCGGACAGGGTAATGAAAAACTGTTTTTT. The gene calls are TRBV21-1 and TRBJ1-4; the listed D gene, TRBD1, was not tested against the DNA. TRBV21-1 is a pseudogene segment. The CDR3 covers 13 residues.